The 15 T cell receptor beta chains below were found in one sample sequenced in a study of blood T cell repertoires in COVID-19 (dated by TCRdb to about 2020). The library was obtained by the immunoSEQ multiplex PCR assay. TCRdb retrieved this table from immuneACCESS and kept in-frame rearrangements only. Not all clones are present; in checked studies, unresolved V genes account for under half, and no reason is known for the remainder. In this sample the table shows over 350,000 clones, approximately 87% of which occur a single time. Around 0.95% of the sample is taken by the ten largest. What was sequenced was PBMCs or T cells enriched from blood (not recorded which). The receptors were gathered from a woman younger than 45 with acute COVID-19.

This chain links TRBV7-9 with TRBJ1-3, with D maybe TRBD1 (6 bases). CDR3 size: 14 residues. Germline V CDR1 and CDR2: SEHNR, FQNEAQ (reference sequence). The germline V and J ends were trimmed by 5 bases and 9 bases, with 17 bases remaining between them. In DNA, the CDR3 is TGTGCCAGCAGCCTAACAACAGGGAAGATCACCATATATTTT. Amino acid sequence: CASSLTTGKITIYF.

The genes are TRBV19 and TRBJ2-2; 8 nucleotides agree with TRBD1. Per germline, CDR1 LNHDA and CDR2 SQIVND (reference sequence). The V segment lost 2 bases and the J segment 3 bases; nucleotides outside the gene matches: 2. The CDR3 is 15 residues long. The CDR3 DNA follows: TGTGCCAGTAGTATACTGGACAGGGACACCGGGGAGCTGTTTTTT. Translated, it gives CASSILDRDTGELFF.

The chain has TRBV7-2 and TRBJ2-3; D not resolved. CDR3 length: 15 residues. Trimming removed 5 bases at V and 0 bases at J, with 12 bases between. CDR1 and CDR2 (germline): SGHTA, FQGNSA. CDR3 sequence reads: CASSPRVGSTDTQYF. In DNA, the CDR3 is TGTGCCAGCAGCCCCCGGGTGGGTAGCACAGATACGCAGTATTTT.

This clone was counted between two and nine times. The chain has TRBV4-2 and TRBJ2-1; D gene unclear. V lost 1 base, J lost 12 bases, and 13 bases lay in between. Germline assignment: CDR1 LGHNA and CDR2 YNFKEQ. There are 13 residues in the CDR3. The CDR3 protein is CASSQVELLGQFF. In DNA form, the CDR3 reads TGTGCCAGCAGCCAAGTGGAGCTTCTCGGGCAGTTCTTC.

This chain links TRBV19 with TRBJ1-5, with 8 bases that match TRBD1. The junction had 5 bases not matched to a gene; V was cut back by 6 bases and J by 1 base. Germline lookup yields CDR1 LNHDA and CDR2 SQIVND (reference sequence). The CDR3 loop spans 15 amino acids. CDR3 bases: TGTGCCAGTAGGGCCAGGGGGCTAAGCAATCAGCCCCAGCATTTT. Its translation is CASRARGLSNQPQHF.

The table lists this clone with a few counts. The chain links TRBV20-1 to TRBJ2-5; D gene ambiguous. Trimming stripped 5 bases from V and 7 bases from J, with 11 bases between. This CDR3 spans 11 amino acids. Germline V CDR1 and CDR2: DFQATT, SNEGSKA (reference sequence). The CDR3 DNA sequence: TGCAGTGCTCAAACCCTCGGGACCCAGTACTTC. This encodes CSAQTLGTQYF.

V and J are TRBV18 and TRBJ2-7; 7 nucleotides agree with TRBD1. V lost 2 bases and J lost 6; bases outside the gene matches: 10. Per the germline V gene, CDR1 is KGHSH and CDR2 is LQKENI. The CDR3 runs 15 residues. The CDR3, as DNA: TGTGCCAGCTCACCAGCAGGGGGAGAGGGGACCGAGCAGTACTTC. This gives the protein CASSPAGGEGTEQYF.

The table lists this clone with a count of one. This rearrangement joins TRBV6-5 to TRBJ1-5, with D tentatively TRBD1 (6 bases). Germline V gene data show CDR1 as MNHEY and CDR2 as SVGAGI. V was cut by 5 bases and J by 3 bases, with 11 bases left in between. The CDR3 spans 14 residues. In DNA form, the CDR3 reads TGTGCCAGCAGTACCCGGGACATCAATCAGCCCCAGCATTTT. Protein product: CASSTRDINQPQHF.

About this clone: This sample also contains other DNA sequences that code for the same CDR3. The V call is TRBV10-3, the J call TRBJ2-3, with 7 nucleotides matching TRBD2. Per the germline V gene, CDR1 is ENHRY and CDR2 is SYGVKD. Losses at the gene ends were 6 bases for V and 0 bases for J; bases not matched to a gene: 0. This CDR3 comprises 13 residues. CDR3 bases: TGTGCCATCAGGGGGGGGAGCACAGATACGCAGTATTTT. Its protein product is CAIRGGSTDTQYF.

The rearrangement uses TRBV7-3 and TRBJ1-1; D gene uncertain. The V and J ends lost 3 bases and 7 bases respectively, with 12 bases between them. The CDR3 contains 13 residues. The germline gives CDR1 SGHTA, CDR2 FQGTGA. The DNA of the CDR3 is TGTGCCAGCAGCTTGCGCTACAGTGATGAAGCTTTCTTT. This gives the protein CASSLRYSDEAFF.

The chain joins TRBV2 to TRBJ2-1; D not resolved. Germline loops: CDR1 SNHLY, CDR2 FYNNEI. Between the trimmed V and J ends, which lost 2 bases and 5 bases, there was a span of 7 bases. This CDR3 comprises 13 residues. In DNA, the CDR3 is TGTGCCAGCAGTGAACGCAGGCACAATGAGCAGTTCTTC. This translates into CASSERRHNEQFF.

This clone has just a few counts. The chain joins TRBV5-1 to TRBJ1-3; D remains ambiguous. The V gene lost 0 bases and the J gene lost 0 bases, with 10 bases spanning the gap. This CDR3 has 16 residues. Germline values: CDR1 SGHRS, CDR2 YFSETQ. CDR3 DNA sequence: TGCGCCAGCAGCTTGGGTTTGGGCTCCTCTGGAAACACCATATATTTT. Protein: CASSLGLGSSGNTIYF.

CDR3: CASSAPGAGGPNYNEQFF. The CDR3 nucleotides are TGTGCCAGCAGCGCCCCCGGGGCGGGGGGACCTAACTACAATGAGCAGTTCTTC. The chain carries TRBV9 and TRBJ2-1; 8 bases map to TRBD2. The CDR3 totals 18 residues. Per germline, CDR1 SGDLS and CDR2 YYNGEE. V lost 3 bases to trimming and J lost 3 bases; unmatched junction nucleotides: 14.

The chain recombines TRBV7-2 with TRBJ2-3; TRBD1 might be the D (5 bases). This CDR3 has 14 amino acids. V gave up 1 base and J gave up 5 bases, with 10 bases separating them. CDR1 and CDR2 from the germline V gene are SGHTA and FQGNSA. For the CDR3, the DNA is TGTGCCAGCAGCTTAGATCCCAGGGAAGATACGCAGTATTTT. Encoded protein: CASSLDPREDTQYF.

This clone was detected a few times. A junction end diverges from the germline sequence, so it may reflect a read error. V is TRBV7-3 and J is TRBJ1-1; D call uncertain. This CDR3 spans 14 amino acids. Germline V CDR1 and CDR2: SGHTA, FQGTGA. The CDR3 DNA follows: TGTGCCAGCAGCCTAACGGAGGTAAACACTGAAGCTTTCTTT. Translating gives CASSLTEVNTEAFF.